This record covers a single TCR beta chain. Its antigen is unidentified. The entry originates in a study of T cell clonotyping in hematopoietic cell transplantation. Points from the study as a whole: Few recipient clonotypes overlapped donors; over 97% were de novo at given depth. After transplant, recipient diversity fell while pathologically expanded clonotypes grew through day 180. Higher Inverse Simpson Index values in graft donor and pretransplant recipient predicted broader posttransplant TCR diversity.

CDR3 size: 15 residues. V lost 0 bases to trimming and J lost 1 base, with 9 bases between them. Looked up from germline, CDR1 is MNHEY and CDR2 is SVGAGI. The repertoire was sequenced with immunoSEQ multiplex PCR; TCRdb's copy has only in-frame clones and lacks some. The sample lists almost 5,000 clones, roughly 94% occurring once. Recipient blood drawn about 28 days pretransplant and days 30, 100, 180 after. This sequence joins TRBV6-5 and TRBJ1-2; perhaps TRBD1 as D (5 bases). This TCR was sampled from a male patient aged 55 to 69 who had an allogeneic stem cell transplant from a related donor, so the T cells may come from the graft donor. Some clones in this sample may be carry-over from other donors' samples. The sample in question was PBMCs, obtained 180 days after allogeneic stem cell transplant. CDR3 coding DNA: TGTGCCAGCAGTTACTCGGGGGGGAGTAACTATGGCTACACCTTC. This encodes CASSYSGGSNYGYTF.